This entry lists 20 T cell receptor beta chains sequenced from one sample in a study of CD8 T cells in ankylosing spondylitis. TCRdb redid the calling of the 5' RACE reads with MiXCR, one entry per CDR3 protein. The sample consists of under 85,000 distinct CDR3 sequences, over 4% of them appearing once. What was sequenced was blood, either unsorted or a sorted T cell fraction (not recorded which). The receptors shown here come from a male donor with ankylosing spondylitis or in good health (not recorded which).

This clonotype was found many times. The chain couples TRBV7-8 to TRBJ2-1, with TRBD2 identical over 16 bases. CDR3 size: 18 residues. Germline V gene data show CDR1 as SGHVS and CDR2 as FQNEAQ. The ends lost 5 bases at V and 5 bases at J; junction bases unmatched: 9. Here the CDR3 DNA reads TGTGCCAGCAGCCGTGGGACTAGCGGGGGGGGGGACCACAATGAGCAGTTCTTC. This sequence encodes CASSRGTSGGGDHNEQFF.

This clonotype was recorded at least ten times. The CDR3 DNA reads TGCGCCAGCAGCCAGAAGGTCCCGGGGTTCGGCTACACCTTC. Translation: CASSQKVPGFGYTF. The J gene is TRBJ1-2, the V gene TRBV4-1; no clear D. Trimming cost V 3 bases and J 8 bases, with 16 bases left between them. Germline V gene lookup returns CDR1 MGHRA and CDR2 YSYEKL. The CDR3 consists of 14 residues.

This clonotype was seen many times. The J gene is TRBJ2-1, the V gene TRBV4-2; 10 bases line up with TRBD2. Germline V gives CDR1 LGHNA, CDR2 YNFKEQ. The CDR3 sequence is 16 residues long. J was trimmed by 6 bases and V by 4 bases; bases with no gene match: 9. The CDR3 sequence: CASSPGRASGGNEQFF. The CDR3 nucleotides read TGTGCCAGCAGCCCCGGCAGGGCTAGCGGGGGCAATGAGCAGTTCTTC.

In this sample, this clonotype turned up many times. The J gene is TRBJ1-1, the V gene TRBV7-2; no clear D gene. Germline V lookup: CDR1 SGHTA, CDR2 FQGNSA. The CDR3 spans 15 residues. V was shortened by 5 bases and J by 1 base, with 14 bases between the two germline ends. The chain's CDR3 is CASSRMTAENTEAFF. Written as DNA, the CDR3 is TGTGCCAGCAGCAGGATGACCGCCGAGAACACTGAAGCTTTCTTT.

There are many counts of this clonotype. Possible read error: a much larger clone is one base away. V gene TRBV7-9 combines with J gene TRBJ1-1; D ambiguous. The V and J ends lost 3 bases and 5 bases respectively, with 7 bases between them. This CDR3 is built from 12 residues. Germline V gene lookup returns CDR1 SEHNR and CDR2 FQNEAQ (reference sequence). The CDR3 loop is CASSFEGTEAFF. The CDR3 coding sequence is TGTGCCAGCAGCTTCGAGGGAACTGAAGCTTTCTTT.

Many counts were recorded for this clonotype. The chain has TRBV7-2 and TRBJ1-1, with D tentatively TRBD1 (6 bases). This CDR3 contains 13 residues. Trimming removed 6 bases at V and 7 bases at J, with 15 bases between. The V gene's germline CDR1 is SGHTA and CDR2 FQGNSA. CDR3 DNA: TGTGCCAGCAGACTCAGGGGTGAGGGTGAAGCTTTCTTT. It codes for CASRLRGEGEAFF.

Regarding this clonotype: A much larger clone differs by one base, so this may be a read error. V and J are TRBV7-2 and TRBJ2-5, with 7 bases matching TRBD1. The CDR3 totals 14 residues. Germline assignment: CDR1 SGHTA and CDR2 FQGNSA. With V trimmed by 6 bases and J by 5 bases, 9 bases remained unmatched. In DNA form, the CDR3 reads TGTGCCAGCAGACCCGAGACAGGGTTGGAGACCCAGTACTTC. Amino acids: CASRPETGLETQYF.

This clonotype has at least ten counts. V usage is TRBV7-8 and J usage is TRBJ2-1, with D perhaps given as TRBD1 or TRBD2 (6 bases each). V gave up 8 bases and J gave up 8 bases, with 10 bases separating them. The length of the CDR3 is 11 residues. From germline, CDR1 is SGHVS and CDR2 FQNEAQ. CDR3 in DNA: TGTGCCAGCTCCGGGGGCGATGAGCAGTTCTTC. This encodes CASSGGDEQFF. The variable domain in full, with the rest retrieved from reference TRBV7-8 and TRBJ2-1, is GAGVSQSPRYKVAKRGQDVALRCDPISGHVSLFWYQQALGQGPEFLTYFQNEAQLDKSGLPSDRFFAERPEGSVSTLKIQRTQQEDSAVYLCASSGGDEQFFGPGTRLTVL.

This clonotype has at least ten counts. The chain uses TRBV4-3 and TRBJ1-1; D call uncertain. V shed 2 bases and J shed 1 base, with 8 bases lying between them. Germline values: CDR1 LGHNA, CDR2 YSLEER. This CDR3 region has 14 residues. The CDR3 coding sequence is TGCGCCAGCAGCCAACAGCGAAAGAACACTGAAGCTTTCTTT. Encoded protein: CASSQQRKNTEAFF.

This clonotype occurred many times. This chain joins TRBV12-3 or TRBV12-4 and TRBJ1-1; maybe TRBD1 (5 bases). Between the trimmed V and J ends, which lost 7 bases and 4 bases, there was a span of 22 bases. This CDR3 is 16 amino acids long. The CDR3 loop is CASITPGAGTGTEAFF. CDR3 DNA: TGTGCCAGCATCACCCCCGGGGCAGGGACGGGCACTGAAGCTTTCTTT.

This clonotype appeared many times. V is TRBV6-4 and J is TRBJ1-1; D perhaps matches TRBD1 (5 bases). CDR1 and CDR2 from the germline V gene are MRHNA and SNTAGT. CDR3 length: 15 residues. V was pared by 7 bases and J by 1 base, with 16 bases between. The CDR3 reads CASTTASGGNTEAFF. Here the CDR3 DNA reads TGTGCCAGCACGACAGCCTCCGGGGGGAACACTGAAGCTTTCTTT.

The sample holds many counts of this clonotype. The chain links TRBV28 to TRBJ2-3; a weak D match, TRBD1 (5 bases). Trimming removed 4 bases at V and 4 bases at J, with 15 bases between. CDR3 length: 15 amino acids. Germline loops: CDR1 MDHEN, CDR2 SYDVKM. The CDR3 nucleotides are TGTGCCAGCAGTTCCTTCAAGGGGTCCGCAGATACGCAGTATTTT. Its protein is CASSSFKGSADTQYF.

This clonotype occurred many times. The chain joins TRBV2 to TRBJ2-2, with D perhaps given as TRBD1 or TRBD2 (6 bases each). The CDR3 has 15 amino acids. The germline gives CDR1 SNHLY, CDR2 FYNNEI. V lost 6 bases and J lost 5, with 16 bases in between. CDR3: CASRDPGAGTGELFF. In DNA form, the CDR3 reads TGTGCCAGCAGAGACCCGGGGGCGGGGACCGGGGAGCTGTTTTTT.

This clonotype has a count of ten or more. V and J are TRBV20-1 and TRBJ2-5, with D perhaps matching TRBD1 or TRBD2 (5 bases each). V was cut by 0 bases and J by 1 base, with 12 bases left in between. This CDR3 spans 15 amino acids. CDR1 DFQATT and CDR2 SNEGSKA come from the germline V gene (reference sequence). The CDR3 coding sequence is TGCAGTGCTAGAGATTCCCGGGACCCCCAAGAGACCCAGTACTTC. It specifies CSARDSRDPQETQYF.

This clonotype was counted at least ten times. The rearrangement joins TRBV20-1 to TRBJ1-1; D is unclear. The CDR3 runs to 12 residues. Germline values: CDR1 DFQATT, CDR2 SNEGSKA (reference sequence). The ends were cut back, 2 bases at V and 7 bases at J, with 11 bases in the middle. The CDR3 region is CSARPTLDEAFF. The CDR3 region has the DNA TGCAGTGCTAGACCCACTCTGGATGAAGCTTTCTTT.

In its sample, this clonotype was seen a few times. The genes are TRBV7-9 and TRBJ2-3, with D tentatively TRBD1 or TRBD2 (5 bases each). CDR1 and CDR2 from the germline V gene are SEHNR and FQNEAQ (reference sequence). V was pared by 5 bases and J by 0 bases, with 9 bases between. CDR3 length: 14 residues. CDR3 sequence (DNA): TGTGCCAGCAGCGGGACCTATAGCACAGATACGCAGTATTTT. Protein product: CASSGTYSTDTQYF.

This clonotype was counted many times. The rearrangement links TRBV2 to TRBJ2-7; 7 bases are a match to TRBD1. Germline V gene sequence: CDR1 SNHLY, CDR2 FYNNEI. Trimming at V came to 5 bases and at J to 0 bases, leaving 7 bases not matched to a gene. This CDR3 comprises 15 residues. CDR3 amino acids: CASSSGQQSSYEQYF. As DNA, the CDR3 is TGTGCCAGCAGTTCGGGACAGCAGAGCTCCTACGAGCAGTACTTC.

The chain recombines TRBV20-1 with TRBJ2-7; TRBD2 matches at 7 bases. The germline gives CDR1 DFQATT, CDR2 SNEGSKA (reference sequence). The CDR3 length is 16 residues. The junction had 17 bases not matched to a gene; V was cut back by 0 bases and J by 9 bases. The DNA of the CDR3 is TGCAGTGCTAGAGATGGGCCCCCGGGGCTAGCGGCGAGGCAGTACTTC. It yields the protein CSARDGPPGLAARQYF.

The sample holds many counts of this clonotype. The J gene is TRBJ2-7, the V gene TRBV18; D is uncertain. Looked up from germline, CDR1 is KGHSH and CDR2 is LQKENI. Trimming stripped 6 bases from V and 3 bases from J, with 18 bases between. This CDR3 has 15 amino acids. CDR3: CASSVVGIRNYEQYF. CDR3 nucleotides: TGTGCCAGCTCTGTAGTAGGGATCAGGAACTACGAGCAGTACTTC. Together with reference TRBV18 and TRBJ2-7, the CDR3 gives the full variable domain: NAGVMQNPRHLVRRRGQEARLRCSPMKGHSHVYWYRQLPEEGLKFMVYLQKENIIDESGMPKERFSAEFPKEGPSILRIQQVVRGDSAAYFCASSVVGIRNYEQYFGPGTRLTVT.

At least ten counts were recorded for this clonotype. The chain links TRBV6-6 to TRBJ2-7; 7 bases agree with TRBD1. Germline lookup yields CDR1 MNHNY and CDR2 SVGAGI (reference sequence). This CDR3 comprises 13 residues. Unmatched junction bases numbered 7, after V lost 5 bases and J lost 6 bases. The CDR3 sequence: CASSQETGPEQYF. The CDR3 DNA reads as TGTGCCAGCAGTCAGGAGACAGGGCCCGAGCAGTACTTC.